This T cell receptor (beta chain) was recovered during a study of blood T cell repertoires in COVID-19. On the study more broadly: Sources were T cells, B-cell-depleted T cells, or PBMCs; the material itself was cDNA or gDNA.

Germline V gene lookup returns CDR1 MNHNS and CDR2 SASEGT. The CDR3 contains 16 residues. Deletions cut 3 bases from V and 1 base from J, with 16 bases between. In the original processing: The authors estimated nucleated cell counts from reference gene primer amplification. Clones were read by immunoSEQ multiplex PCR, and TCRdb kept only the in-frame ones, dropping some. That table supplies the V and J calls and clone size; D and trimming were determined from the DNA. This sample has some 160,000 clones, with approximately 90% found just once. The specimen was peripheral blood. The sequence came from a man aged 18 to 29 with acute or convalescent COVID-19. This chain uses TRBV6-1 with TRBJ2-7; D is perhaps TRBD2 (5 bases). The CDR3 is CASSERLGVGSYEQYF. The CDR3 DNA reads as TGTGCCAGCAGTGAGAGACTCGGGGTGGGGTCCTACGAGCAGTACTTC.